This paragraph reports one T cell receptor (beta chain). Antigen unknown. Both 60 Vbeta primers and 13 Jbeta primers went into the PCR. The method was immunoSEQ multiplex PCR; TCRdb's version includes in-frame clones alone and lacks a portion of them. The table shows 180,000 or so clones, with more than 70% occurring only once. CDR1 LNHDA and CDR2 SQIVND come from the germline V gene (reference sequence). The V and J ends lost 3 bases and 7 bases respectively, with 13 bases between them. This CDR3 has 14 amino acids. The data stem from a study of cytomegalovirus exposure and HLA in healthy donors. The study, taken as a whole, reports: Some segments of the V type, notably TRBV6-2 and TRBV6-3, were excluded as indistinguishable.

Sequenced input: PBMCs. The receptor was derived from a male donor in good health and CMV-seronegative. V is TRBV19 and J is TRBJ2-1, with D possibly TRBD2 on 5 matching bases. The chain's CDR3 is CASSIGLASNEQFF. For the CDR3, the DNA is TGTGCCAGTAGTATTGGGCTAGCCTCAAATGAGCAGTTCTTC.